These 13 T cell receptor beta chains share one sample of origin, sequenced in a study of cytomegalovirus exposure and HLA in healthy donors. The study ran its PCR with 60 Vbeta and 13 Jbeta primers. Clones were sequenced by immunoSEQ multiplex PCR, and TCRdb holds only the in-frame ones, with some missing. The sample includes 200,000 or so clones, around 82% of them seen just once. The sample comprised PBMCs. All receptors derive from a woman in her twenties or thirties in good health and CMV-seronegative.

The chain links TRBV10-1 to TRBJ1-1; a weak D match, TRBD1 (6 bases). The length of the CDR3 is 16 residues. Germline V CDR1 and CDR2: WNHNN, SYGVQD (reference sequence). V gave up 3 bases and J gave up 1 base, with 15 bases separating them. The CDR3: CASSEGAGEGNTEAFF. CDR3 in DNA: TGCGCCAGCAGTGAAGGGGCAGGGGAAGGGAACACTGAAGCTTTCTTT.

The V and J genes are TRBV6-1 and TRBJ2-3, with D possibly being TRBD2 (5 bases). CDR1 is MNHNS, CDR2 SASEGT, per germline. Trimming left V 6 bases short and J 0 bases short, with 13 bases between. This CDR3 is 15 amino acids long. The CDR3 region has the DNA TGTGCCAGCAGACTCCGGGATTTTAGCACAGATACGCAGTATTTT. It codes for CASRLRDFSTDTQYF.

The chain employs TRBV29-1 and TRBJ1-1; 7 bases fit TRBD1. CDR1 and CDR2 (germline): SQVTM, ANQGSEA. The J segment lost 1 base and the V segment lost 4 bases, leaving 3 bases of the junction unmatched. The CDR3 consists of 13 residues. The CDR3 sequence is CSVVTGQNTEAFF. DNA for the CDR3: TGCAGCGTTGTGACAGGGCAGAACACTGAAGCTTTCTTT.

V and J are TRBV2 and TRBJ1-5, with D perhaps TRBD1 (5 bases). The germline V gene has CDR1 SNHLY and CDR2 FYNNEI. This CDR3 is 16 amino acids long. V was trimmed by 2 bases and J by 5 bases, leaving 16 bases between them. In DNA, the CDR3 is TGTGCCAGCAGTGAACTTCGGGGGGGAGGCGATCAGCCCCAGCATTTT. This gives the protein CASSELRGGGDQPQHF.

The chain carries TRBV2 and TRBJ2-3; no clear D. The V gene's germline CDR1 is SNHLY and CDR2 FYNNEI. This CDR3 is 10 amino acids long. V lost 4 bases and J lost 6, with 2 bases in between. DNA of the CDR3: TGTGCCAGCAGTGCGGATACGCAGTATTTT. Amino acids: CASSADTQYF.

V usage is TRBV28 and J usage is TRBJ1-1; 7 nucleotides agree with TRBD1. Germline V gives CDR1 MDHEN, CDR2 SYDVKM. The J segment lost 3 bases and the V segment lost 9 bases, leaving 10 bases of the junction unmatched. This CDR3 has 14 amino acids. The CDR3 is CASLTGRTYTEAFF. The CDR3 nucleotides are TGTGCCAGTTTGACAGGGCGTACTTACACTGAAGCTTTCTTT.

J is TRBJ2-2 and V is TRBV9; a possible D gene is TRBD1 (5 bases). The CDR3 spans 18 residues. Trimming took 0 bases from V and 4 from J, leaving 19 bases between them. Per germline, CDR1 SGDLS and CDR2 YYNGEE. DNA for the CDR3: TGTGCCAGCAGCGTAGGGTGGGGTGCAGGGCCCCGCACCGGGGAGCTGTTTTTT. This translates into CASSVGWGAGPRTGELFF.

This clone has only a few counts. This chain connects TRBV6-1 to TRBJ2-1, with 7 bases lining up with TRBD1. The V gene end was trimmed by 3 bases and the J gene end by 3 bases; junction bases not matched to a gene: 5. The CDR3 runs 15 residues. Germline V gene lookup returns CDR1 MNHNS and CDR2 SASEGT. The CDR3 nucleotides read TGTGCCAGCAGTGATCGTCAGGGGGTCTACAATGAGCAGTTCTTC. Residues: CASSDRQGVYNEQFF.

The chain is built from TRBV6-5 and TRBJ2-4, with D perhaps matching TRBD2 (7 bases). The V gene lost 2 bases and the J gene lost 11 bases, with 16 bases spanning the gap. The germline CDR1 and CDR2 sequences are MNHEY and SVGAGI. CDR3 length: 14 amino acids. CDR3 sequence: CASSYMGGRTLQYF. CDR3 sequence (DNA): TGTGCCAGCAGTTACATGGGGGGGCGGACCCTTCAGTACTTC.

This sequence joins TRBV4-1 and TRBJ2-3; 7 nucleotides line up with TRBD1. The germline V gene encodes CDR1 MGHRA and CDR2 YSYEKL. Trimming took 2 bases from V and 0 from J; bases not matched to a gene: 5. CDR3 length equals 16 residues. The CDR3 protein is CASSQLGQISTDTQYF. As DNA, the CDR3 is TGCGCCAGCAGCCAACTGGGACAGATAAGCACAGATACGCAGTATTTT.

V gene TRBV4-2 combines with J gene TRBJ2-1; 10 bases line up with TRBD2. Germline assignment: CDR1 LGHNA and CDR2 YNFKEQ. The CDR3 is 16 residues long. V was pared by 4 bases and J by 7 bases, with 10 bases of the junction left unmatched. CDR3 in amino acids: CASSRASGGVENEQFF. The CDR3 region has the DNA TGTGCCAGCAGCCGCGCGAGCGGGGGGGTAGAAAATGAGCAGTTCTTC.

This clone was seen a single time. The chain is built from TRBV18 and TRBJ2-5; TRBD1 aligns across 7 bases. There are 15 residues in the CDR3. Germline V lookup: CDR1 KGHSH, CDR2 LQKENI. Trimming took 3 bases from V and 2 from J; bases not matched to a gene: 6. CDR3 protein: CASSPRQGVQETQYF. CDR3 nucleotide sequence: TGTGCCAGCTCACCTCGACAGGGAGTACAAGAGACCCAGTACTTC.

This chain links TRBV29-1 with TRBJ1-4; 8 bases are shared with TRBD1. The germline V gene encodes CDR1 SQVTM and CDR2 ANQGSEA. The CDR3 has 15 residues. Trimming at V came to 5 bases and at J to 8 bases, leaving 13 bases not matched to a gene. The CDR3 nucleotides read TGCAGCGTTTCCAGGGAGCCAGGGGGCGAGGAAAAACTGTTTTTT. As protein: CSVSREPGGEEKLFF.